This paragraph covers one TCR beta chain sequence. What it binds is not known. The read falls 3 residues short of the CDR3 end, and the missing part is taken from the germline J gene. This sample was taken from a study of T cells in women clearing cervical HPV infection. The wider study: Blood came at first lesion visit for cases, post-clearance for controls. Case blood was drawn a median 149 days after lesion detection. Study conclusions and caveats: Richness differences could reflect unmeasured T-cell content per sample.

Profiling relied on immunoSEQ multiplex PCR, and the TCRdb table lists in-frame clones only, not all of them. This listing includes about 17,000 clones. Germline V CDR1 and CDR2: SGHRS, YFSETQ. The length of the CDR3 is 17 residues. J gave up 3 bases and V 0 bases, and 9 bases lay outside the gene matches. Material: blood buffy coat. The origin of this receptor is a woman aged 18 to 75 with a cervical HPV16 infection that either progressed to CIN3+ or cleared (not recorded which). The rearrangement joins TRBV5-1 to TRBJ2-3; 8 bases agree with TRBD2. The DNA read from the CDR3 is TGCGCCAGCAGCTTGGCCATGTCGGCTAGCGGGACAGATACG. Translated: CASSLAMSASGTDT. The whole CDR3 region reads CASSLAMSASGTDTQYF.